The rows below give T cell receptor beta chains drawn from one sample of a study of shared clonotypes between healthy human individuals. Produced via immunoSEQ multiplex PCR; TCRdb's table is partial and in-frame only. The sample lists 2 million to 3 million clones; more than 85% were seen once. Sample: naive CD4+ T cells from PBMCs. These receptors came from a man younger than 30 in good health. Some clones in this sample may be carry-over from other donors' samples. CDR3s include the opening cysteine and the closing phenylalanine or tryptophan. The D gene is left open where the match is weak. Clone sizes are given selectively: once, few, many, or a class where the clone is expanded.

v_gene	j_gene	abundance	d_gene	CDR3nt	CDR3aa
TRBV7-9	TRBJ2-7	once	-	TGTGCCAGCAGCTCGACCGGGACAACCTACGAGCAGTACTTC	CASSSTGTTYEQYF
TRBV6-6	TRBJ2-5	-	TRBD1	TGTGCCAGCAGAAGGACAGGGGGCTTGGAGACCCAGTACTTC	CASRRTGGLETQYF
TRBV23-1	TRBJ1-4	once	TRBD1	TGCGCCAGCAGTCTTCACAGGGGGCCTAATGAAAAACTGTTTTTT	CASSLHRGPNEKLFF
TRBV28	TRBJ1-6	-	-	TGTGCCAGCAGGAGATCGGACGGCATATCCCTCCACTTT	CASRRSDGISLHF
TRBV2	TRBJ2-3	-	-	TGTGCCAGCAGTGGAAGGGACTGGAGATTGGATACGCAGTATTTT	CASSGRDWRLDTQYF
TRBV19	TRBJ2-5	-	TRBD1	TGTGCCACCTCGGGACAGAAACAAGAGACCCAGTACTTC	CATSGQKQETQYF
TRBV4-1	TRBJ2-7	-	TRBD2	TGCGCCAGCAGCCAATCACTAGCGGTCACACTCTACGAGCAGTACTTC	CASSQSLAVTLYEQYF
TRBV25-1	TRBJ1-1	-	-	TGTGCCAGCAGTGAAGGTAAGGGTTTCGTGGACAACACTGAAGCTTTCTTT	CASSEGKGFVDNTEAFF
TRBV7-9	TRBJ1-2	once	-	TGTGCCAGCAGCTTAAGGACAGAAACTAACTATGGCTACACCTTC	CASSLRTETNYGYTF
TRBV6-4	TRBJ1-1	-	-	TGTGCCAGCAGTGAGGTCCGAGGTTCTGAAGCTTTCTTT	CASSEVRGSEAFF
TRBV28	TRBJ1-1	-	TRBD1	TGTGCCAGCAGGCAAACAGGGGCCCCTATGAACACTGAAGCTTTCTTT	CASRQTGAPMNTEAFF
TRBV9	TRBJ2-7	-	-	TGTGCCAGCAGCCCCCGGACCGGCTACGAGCAGTACTTC	CASSPRTGYEQYF
TRBV4-1	TRBJ1-1	-	-	TGCGCCAGCAGGCAAAGGGATAGGGTTGGGTACACTGAAGCTTTCTTT	CASRQRDRVGYTEAFF
TRBV5-8	TRBJ2-7	-	TRBD1	TGTGCCAGCAGGATGACGGGACAGGGAGTGTACGAGCAGTACTTC	CASRMTGQGVYEQYF
TRBV28	TRBJ2-3	-	-	TGTGCCAGCAACATTCCTCCGGGGGCAACGCAGTATTTT	CASNIPPGATQYF
TRBV5-5	TRBJ2-7	-	-	TGTGCCAGCAGCTTCCGGGACAACGCCTACGAGCAGTACTTC	CASSFRDNAYEQYF
TRBV27	TRBJ2-7	-	-	TGTGCCAGCAGTTTAAAGGCCCGACAGTACGAGCAGTACTTC	CASSLKARQYEQYF
TRBV20-1	TRBJ2-7	-	TRBD1	TGCAGTGCCAGACAGGGTTACGAGCAGTACTTC	CSARQGYEQYF
TRBV30	TRBJ2-7	-	-	TGTGCCTGGCCCCGCAAAAAGTACGAGCAGTACTTC	CAWPRKKYEQYF
TRBV2	TRBJ2-5	-	-	TGTGCCAGCAGCAGGGAGGCCTCGGAGACCCAGTACTTC	CASSREASETQYF
TRBV11-2	TRBJ2-7	-	-	TGTGCCAGCAGCCAAAATTACAGCGGAGCCCCTACCTTTTTAAGCGAGCAGTACTTC	CASSQNYSGAPTFLSEQYF
TRBV5-1	TRBJ2-7	-	-	TGCGCCAGCAGCTCGGCGGGTGGATGGGAGCAGTACTTC	CASSSAGGWEQYF
TRBV7-2	TRBJ2-2	-	-	TGTGCCAGCAGCTCACAGGTCCCGTACCAGAACACCGGGGAGCTGTTTTTT	CASSSQVPYQNTGELFF
TRBV7-2	TRBJ2-5	-	-	TGTGCCAGCAGCTTGGGTCATAGGGGGACTCAAGAGACCCAGTACTTC	CASSLGHRGTQETQYF
TRBV29-1	TRBJ1-1	few	-	TGCAGCGCCCAAAGACAGGCCATGAACACTGAAGCTTTCTTT	CSAQRQAMNTEAFF
TRBV18	TRBJ1-5	once	TRBD1	TGTGCCAGCTCACCCCCGGGACAGGGTGGTCAGCCCCAGCATTTT	CASSPPGQGGQPQHF
TRBV5-1	TRBJ2-1	-	TRBD2	TGCGCCAGCAGCCGGCGGACTAGCGGCTTTTCCTACAATGAGCAGTTCTTC	CASSRRTSGFSYNEQFF
TRBV6-4	TRBJ2-3	-	TRBD1	TGTGCCAGCAGTGGACAGGGTGGTGATACGCAGTATTTT	CASSGQGGDTQYF
TRBV6-1	TRBJ1-2	-	-	TGTGCCAGCCGGCCAGGGCCAAACTATGGCTACACCTTC	CASRPGPNYGYTF
TRBV27	TRBJ1-5	once	-	TGTGCCAGCAGATCTCTGGGGCAGGTCAGGGGACAGCCCCAGCATTTT	CASRSLGQVRGQPQHF
TRBV7-8	TRBJ2-7	-	-	TGTGCCAGCAGCCGACGGACAGACTACGAGCAGTACTTC	CASSRRTDYEQYF
TRBV28	TRBJ1-2	-	-	TGTGCCAGCAGTCCCTCGGGAGGCATCTATGGCTACACCTTC	CASSPSGGIYGYTF
TRBV25-1	TRBJ2-1	-	-	TGTGCCAGCAGTGAATCCAGGAATTACAATGAGCAGTTCTTC	CASSESRNYNEQFF
TRBV7-6	TRBJ1-4	-	TRBD1	TGTGCCAGCAGCTTAACAGGGGAAAAGGAAAAACTGTTTTTT	CASSLTGEKEKLFF
TRBV30	TRBJ2-6	-	-	TGTGCCTGGAGTGGGTCCCCGTCCGGGGCCAACGTCCTGACTTTC	CAWSGSPSGANVLTF
TRBV18	TRBJ1-4	-	-	TGTGCCAGCTCACGTAGCAATGATGAAAAACTGTTTTTT	CASSRSNDEKLFF
TRBV7-3	TRBJ2-3	-	-	TGTGCCAGCAGCCCTAGGGGGGATCAAGATACGCAGTATTTT	CASSPRGDQDTQYF
TRBV4-2	TRBJ2-3	-	-	TGTGCCAGCATGAGGGGGGGATCTAGCACAGATACGCAGTATTTT	CASMRGGSSTDTQYF
TRBV18	TRBJ1-1	once	TRBD1	TGTGCCAGCTCACAGGGACAGGGGGGGAACACTGAAGCTTTCTTT	CASSQGQGGNTEAFF
TRBV7-9	TRBJ1-2	-	TRBD1	TGTGCCAGCAGCATGACAGGGCAGCACTATGGCTACACCTTC	CASSMTGQHYGYTF
TRBV6-1	TRBJ1-5	few	-	TGTGCCAGCAGTGGAAGTAGCAATCAGCCCCAGCATTTT	CASSGSSNQPQHF
TRBV18	TRBJ1-2	-	-	TGTGCCAGCTCACCAGGGCCGTCTAACTATGGCTACACCTTC	CASSPGPSNYGYTF
TRBV5-1	TRBJ2-2	-	TRBD2	TGCGCCTCACGGACTAGCGGGAGGAAGACACGTCCCGGGGAGCTGTTTTTT	CASRTSGRKTRPGELFF
TRBV30	TRBJ2-3	-	TRBD2	TGTGCGCTAGCGGGAGGTAAAGATCTCACAGATACGCAGTATTTT	CALAGGKDLTDTQYF
TRBV9	TRBJ1-2	-	-	TGTGCCAGCCGCCGGGCGGCGGCTAACTATGGCTACACCTTC	CASRRAAANYGYTF
TRBV7-6	TRBJ2-2	once	TRBD2	TGTGCCAGCAGCTCAATTAGCGGGAGGGCCGGCACCGGGGAGCTGTTTTTT	CASSSISGRAGTGELFF